This entry describes one T cell receptor (beta chain). This clone's antigen is unknown. Per-base quality was not reported, and no clone a single base away is much larger than it. The donors were roughly 39 Caucasian individuals from Russia, aged roughly 6 to 95 years, who were systemically healthy. Each donor gave roughly 11 milliliters of peripheral blood, drawn into EDTA-treated Vacutainer tubes. PBMCs were isolated by Ficoll-Paque density-gradient centrifugation, with at least 7 million obtained per sample. Trizol reagent was used to extract total RNA from the PBMCs, yielding at least 5 micrograms per sample. For every donor, an aliquot of PBMCs went through flow cytometry to measure the percentages of naive CD45RAhigh/CD27high T cells. The method behind the library was 5' RACE. A second roughly 6 to 12 cycle PCR used a sample-barcoded 5' primer and a J-beta primer mix. A template-switch 5' adaptor carrying 12 random nucleotides introduced a unique molecular identifier onto each TCR beta cDNA molecule. Each sample yielded at least 2.5 million CDR3-containing paired-end reads. The Mint cDNA synthesis kit, primed by a TRBC-specific oligonucleotide, was used to synthesize first-strand cDNA from all RNA. After uracil-DNA glycosylase treatment, a first 18-cycle PCR used universal primers M1SS and BC2_uni_R on all cDNA. The published analysis was carried out like this. For normalization, 1 million high-quality reads, each with a distinct molecular identifier, were randomly selected from each sample. Reads sharing molecular identifiers were discarded rather than binned into consensus sequences. CDR3 identification, clonotype clustering and error correction used MiTCR with a Q25 quality threshold and the strictest error-elimination algorithm. Lower-bound total TCR beta diversity was estimated with a nonparametric unseen species model using Euler transformation. The raw public reads went through TCRdb reprocessing: fastp at Q25, MiXCR clone calling, in-frame beta chains kept. All rows with the same CDR3 protein become a single entry with the most common DNA and genes. The V and J calls and clone size come from TCRdb's table, not from the authors' own analysis. The sample table shows some 1.8 million distinct CDR3 sequences, and roughly 43% are seen once. The ten largest clones capture 20% to 25% of the sample.

The sample comes from a study of blood T cells in healthy people across ages (dated by TCRdb to about 2015). Notes on the research overall: Template switching captured roughly one uniquely barcoded TCR beta cDNA molecule per two T cells in model experiments. The study measured age-related changes in TCR beta repertoire diversity using deep sequencing normalized with unique cDNA molecular identifiers. To avoid experimental bias, donors of different ages were randomly spread across the sequencing lanes. Two additional independent replicas of 1 million unique cDNA reads from the same blood draw were analyzed for two donors (one aged 18 to 30 and one aged 80 or older). Donors were grouped into four age groups: young (average 16 years), middle-aged (under 40), aged (around 56) and long-lived (around 80). What the authors observed across the whole study: Estimates of total diversity based on one million sequenced T cells were regarded as lower bounds and as underestimates. As age increased, observed TCR beta diversity per million T cells dropped in a roughly linear way, and a significant reduction was already evident by age 40. Conclusive comparison of naive and antigen-experienced compartments was prevented by the profiling of bulk unsorted PBMCs. Compared with the aged group, the long-lived group had more naive CD4+ T cells, fewer expanded clones and increased TCR diversity, suggesting age selection. Because the CMV infection status of the donors was unknown, age-related changes in expanded clonotypes may potentially have been confounded. Observed TCR beta diversity correlated strongly with the percentage of naive T cells measured by flow cytometry.

V was cut back by 5 bases and J by 0 bases, leaving a gap of 13 bases between them. Sequences MNHEY (CDR1) and SVGAGI (CDR2) are obtained from the germline V gene. The CDR3 holds 15 amino acids from the cysteine to the phenylalanine. The retained sequence is limited to the CDR3, 45 bases, with the frame set at the first base. The sample was blood. This sequence was found in a human donor in good health. The chain couples TRBV6-5 to TRBJ2-5, with TRBD1 tentatively as D gene (6 bases match). The DNA sequence is as follows: TGTGCCAGCAGTCAGGGGAACGAGTACCAAGAGACCCAGTACTTC. This sequence encodes CASSQGNEYQETQYF.